The 9 T cell receptor beta chains given below trace back to one sample, sequenced in a study of shared clonotypes between healthy human individuals (dated by TCRdb to about 2020). Library preparation was by the immunoSEQ multiplex PCR assay. Imported from immuneACCESS, the table was reduced by TCRdb to in-frame sequences with V and J called. These copies leave out some clones; in studies compared against another copy, an unresolved V gene accounts for under half, and the cause of the remainder is not known. The table for this sample lists about a million clones; approximately 80% of them were counted only once. Clones ranked in the top ten supply approximately 0.9% of the sample. Sequenced: memory CD4+ T cells from PBMCs. Interpreted using the paper, the cell subset or site label stands for: CD45RA-negative fraction. These receptors were taken from a man between 18 and 29 years old in good health. Some clones in this sample may be carry-over from other donors' samples.

With respect to this clone: Being one base from a much bigger clone, this may be a read error. This rearrangement joins TRBV30 to TRBJ1-2, with D perhaps TRBD1 (6 bases). There are 14 residues in the CDR3. Looked up from germline, CDR1 is GTSNPN and CDR2 is SVGIG (reference sequence). The CDR3 DNA follows: TGTGCCTTGAGTTTAAATACAGGGATAGGGGGCTACACCTTC. It codes for CALSLNTGIGGYTF.

The chain employs TRBV5-6 and TRBJ1-1; 10 bases are shared with TRBD1. Trimming removed 3 bases from V and 6 bases from J; junction bases left unmatched: 11. Germline V gene data show CDR1 as SGHDT and CDR2 as YYEEEE. The CDR3 totals 16 residues. In nucleotides, the CDR3 is TGTGCCAGCAGCTGGCTAACGACAGGGGGCTTCTCTGAAGCTTTCTTT. It yields the protein CASSWLTTGGFSEAFF.

This chain uses TRBV5-1 with TRBJ2-3; perhaps TRBD2 as D (6 bases). The V end was cut by 4 bases, the J end by 3 bases, with 15 bases between. Germline V gene data show CDR1 as SGHRS and CDR2 as YFSETQ. This CDR3 region has 15 residues. CDR3 nucleotides: TGCGCCAGCAGCCCACTCGGGGGTTTAACAGATACGCAGTATTTT. This codes for CASSPLGGLTDTQYF.

The V call is TRBV9, the J call TRBJ2-1; 15 nucleotides align to TRBD2. Germline V CDR1 and CDR2: SGDLS, YYNGEE. Unmatched junction bases numbered 7, after V lost 3 bases and J lost 0 bases. CDR3 length equals 19 residues. This chain's CDR3 is CASSDPGTSGRYSYNEQFF. The CDR3 DNA sequence: TGTGCCAGCAGCGACCCCGGGACTAGCGGGAGGTACTCCTACAATGAGCAGTTCTTC.

The CDR3 spells CASSLLGGPNTGELFF. The DNA for the CDR3 is TGTGCCAGCAGCCTCCTAGGGGGGCCGAACACCGGGGAGCTGTTTTTT. The rearrangement joins TRBV7-3 to TRBJ2-2; TRBD1 or TRBD2 may be the D gene (6 bases each). V lost 5 bases to trimming and J lost 0 bases, with 13 bases between them. CDR1 SGHTA and CDR2 FQGTGA come from the germline V gene. There are 16 residues in the CDR3.

V usage is TRBV5-4 and J usage is TRBJ1-5, with D possibly TRBD1 on 5 matching bases. The germline V gene has CDR1 SGHNT and CDR2 YYREEE (reference sequence). V shed 4 bases and J shed 1 base, with 18 bases lying between them. This CDR3 is built from 17 residues. DNA of the CDR3: TGTGCCAGCAGCCCCCAGAGTTGGGGCGCGAGCAATCAGCCCCAGCATTTT. Translating gives CASSPQSWGASNQPQHF. The variable domain in full, completed from reference TRBV5-4 and TRBJ1-5, reads ETGVTQSPTHLIKTRGQQVTLRCSSQSGHNTVSWYQQALGQGPQFIFQYYREEENGRGNFPPRFSGLQFPNYSSELNVNALELDDSALYLCASSPQSWGASNQPQHFGDGTRLSIL.

In the case of this clone: One base separates it from a far larger clone, so it is likely a read error. Other DNA sequences of this sample code for an identical CDR3. The gene calls are TRBV27 and TRBJ1-2, with 11 bases lining up with TRBD1. The germline gives CDR1 MNHEY, CDR2 SMNVEV (reference sequence). Germline trimming cut 5 bases from V and 11 bases from J; bases unmatched to any gene: 10. The CDR3 contains 14 residues. CDR3 region: CASSGGQGVFGYTF. In DNA, the CDR3 is TGTGCCAGCAGTGGGGGACAGGGGGTATTTGGTTACACCTTC.

This clone was recorded many times. The chain couples TRBV4-3 to TRBJ1-2, with D unresolved. Trimming left V 1 base short and J 13 bases short, with 10 bases between. The CDR3 spans 11 residues. Per the germline V gene, CDR1 is LGHNA and CDR2 is YSLEER. The CDR3 loop is CASSQGGPVTF. In DNA, the CDR3 is TGCGCCAGCAGCCAAGGGGGTCCCGTCACCTTC.

At least ten counts were recorded for this clone. The chain joins TRBV7-9 to TRBJ1-4; D is ambiguous. The CDR3 spans 15 residues. CDR1 and CDR2 (germline): SEHNR, FQNEAQ (reference sequence). With 5 bases removed from V and 7 bases from J, the gap between germline ends came to 17 bases. The CDR3 protein is CASSTGIQRGEKLFF. The CDR3 coding sequence is TGTGCCAGCAGCACTGGGATTCAACGGGGTGAAAAACTGTTTTTT.